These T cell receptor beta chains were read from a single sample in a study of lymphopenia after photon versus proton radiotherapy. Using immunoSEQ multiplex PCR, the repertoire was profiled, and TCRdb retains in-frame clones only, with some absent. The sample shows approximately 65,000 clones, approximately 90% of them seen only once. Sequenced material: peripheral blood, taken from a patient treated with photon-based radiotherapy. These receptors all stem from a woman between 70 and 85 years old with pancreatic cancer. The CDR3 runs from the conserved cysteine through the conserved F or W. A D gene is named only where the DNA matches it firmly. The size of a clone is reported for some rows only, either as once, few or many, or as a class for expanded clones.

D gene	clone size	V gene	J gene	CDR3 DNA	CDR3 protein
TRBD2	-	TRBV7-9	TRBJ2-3	TGTGCCAGCAGCTTAGTTGGACTAGCGGTCACAGATACGCAGTATTTT	CASSLVGLAVTDTQYF
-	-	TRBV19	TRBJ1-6	TGTGCCAGTAGTCCTGCCTTGAATTCACCCCTCCACTTT	CASSPALNSPLHF
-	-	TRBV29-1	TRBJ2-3	TGCAGCGTTGGGGGGGGCACAGATACGCAGTATTTT	CSVGGGTDTQYF
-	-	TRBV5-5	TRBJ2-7	TGTGCCAGCAGCCTCGCCGGGGGAACTCCCTACGAGCAGTACTTC	CASSLAGGTPYEQYF
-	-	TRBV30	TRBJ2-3	TGTGCCTGGGGACAGCGATCTGGCGGGAACACAGATACGCAGTATTTT	CAWGQRSGGNTDTQYF
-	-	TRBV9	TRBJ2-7	TGTGCCAGCAGTCTCACTCCCGGCGGCGAGCAGTACTTC	CASSLTPGGEQYF
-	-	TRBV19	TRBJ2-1	TGTGCCAGTAGTCAGGGATCCTACAATGAGCAGTTCTTC	CASSQGSYNEQFF
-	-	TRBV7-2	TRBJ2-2	TGTGCCAGCAGCTTAAGGAACACCGGGGAGCTGTTTTTT	CASSLRNTGELFF
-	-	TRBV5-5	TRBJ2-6	TGTGCCAGCAGCTTGTCCCCACAGAGCTCTGGGGCCAACGTCCTGACTTTC	CASSLSPQSSGANVLTF
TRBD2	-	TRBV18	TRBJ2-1	TGTGCCAGCTCCCCGAGCGGGAGTCGGTACAATGAGCAGTTCTTC	CASSPSGSRYNEQFF
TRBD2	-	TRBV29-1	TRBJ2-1	TGCAGCGCAGCGGGAGGAGGGGATGAGCAGTTCTTC	CSAAGGGDEQFF
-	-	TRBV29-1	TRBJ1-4	TGCAGCGTTGTGGGGTCGGGAGGGGGAGGTGAAAAACTGTTTTTT	CSVVGSGGGGEKLFF
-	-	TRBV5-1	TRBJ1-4	TGCGCCAGCAGCTGGACAGCGGCGAGGGAAAAACTGTTTTTT	CASSWTAAREKLFF
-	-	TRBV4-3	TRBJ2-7	TGCGCCAGCAGCCAAGGGGTACGGAGATCCGACTACGAGCAGTACTTC	CASSQGVRRSDYEQYF
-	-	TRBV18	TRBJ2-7	TGTGCCAGCTCCTCCCGGGGATACTACGAGCAGTACTTC	CASSSRGYYEQYF
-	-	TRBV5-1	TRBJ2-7	TGCGCCAGCAGCTTGGGGGACTTAATCTACGAGCAGTACTTC	CASSLGDLIYEQYF
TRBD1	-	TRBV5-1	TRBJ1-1	TGCGCCAGCAGCCGGGGACAGAGGGACACTGAAGCTTTCTTT	CASSRGQRDTEAFF
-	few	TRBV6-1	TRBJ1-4	TGTGCCAGCAGTGAATTACGGGGTCAGGGGACTAATGAAAAACTGTTTTTT	CASSELRGQGTNEKLFF
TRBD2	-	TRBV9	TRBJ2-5	TGTGCCAGCAGCGTAGAGTCTGGGCGGGGGGCAGAGACCCAGTACTTC	CASSVESGRGAETQYF
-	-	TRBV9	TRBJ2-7	TGTGCCAGCAGCCCCGACCCAGGGATGAGCTCCTACGAGCAGTACTTC	CASSPDPGMSSYEQYF
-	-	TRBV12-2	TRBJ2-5	TGTGCAAGTCGCTTAGCGGGGTTACATTACAAAGAGACCCAGTACTTC	CASRLAGLHYKETQYF
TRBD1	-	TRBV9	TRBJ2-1	TGTGCCAGCAGCGTAGGGACAGGGAAGGGCGATGAGCAGTTCTTC	CASSVGTGKGDEQFF
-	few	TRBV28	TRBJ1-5	TGTGCCAGCAGTTTAGACCAGGCACCCCAGCATTTT	CASSLDQAPQHF
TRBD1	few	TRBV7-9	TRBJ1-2	TGTGCCAGCAGCTTTATTCCGGGACAGAATATGGCAGCCTTC	CASSFIPGQNMAAF
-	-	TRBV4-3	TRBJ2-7	TGCGCCAGCAGCCTCGGCGGGGATAAACAGACCTACGAGCAGTACTTC	CASSLGGDKQTYEQYF
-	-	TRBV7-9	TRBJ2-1	TGTGCCAGCAGCCCGTGGGGGGACAATGAGCAGTTCTTC	CASSPWGDNEQFF
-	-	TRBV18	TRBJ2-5	TGTGCCAGCTCTACCAGGAATTCCCAAGAGACCCAGTACTTC	CASSTRNSQETQYF
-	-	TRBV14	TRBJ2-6	TGTGCCAGCAGCCAAGATTGGGATTCTGGGGCCAACGTCCTGACTTTC	CASSQDWDSGANVLTF
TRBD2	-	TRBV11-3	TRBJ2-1	TGTGCCAGCAGCTTAGAACTAGCGGGTCCTTACAATGAGCAGTTCTTC	CASSLELAGPYNEQFF
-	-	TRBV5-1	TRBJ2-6	TGCGCCAGCAGCGAGCGTAGCGCCTCCTCGGGTGGGGCCAACGTCCTGACTTTC	CASSERSASSGGANVLTF
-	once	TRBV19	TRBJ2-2	TGTGCCAGTAGTATAGGAGGAGGAGCGAACACCGGGGAGCTGTTTTTT	CASSIGGGANTGELFF
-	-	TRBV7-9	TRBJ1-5	TGTGCCAGCAGCTTAGGGGAAGGGTTGAGCAATCAGCCCCAGCATTTT	CASSLGEGLSNQPQHF
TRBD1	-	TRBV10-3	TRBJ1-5	TGTGCCATCAGTGAGGTCCAGGGGGAGAATCAGCCCCAGCATTTT	CAISEVQGENQPQHF
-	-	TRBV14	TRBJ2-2	TGTGCCAGCAGCCAAGTCAGGGTAACCGGGGAGCTGTTTTTT	CASSQVRVTGELFF
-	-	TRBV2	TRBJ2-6	TGTGCCAGCAGTGAGGGTTCCGCTGGGGCCAACGTCCTGACTTTC	CASSEGSAGANVLTF
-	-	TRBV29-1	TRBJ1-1	TGCAGCGTTGTACCCGGGAACACTGAAGCTTTCTTT	CSVVPGNTEAFF
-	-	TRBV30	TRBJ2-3	TGTGCCTGGAGTCCTTGGGACACGAGGACTAGCACAGATACGCAGTATTTT	CAWSPWDTRTSTDTQYF
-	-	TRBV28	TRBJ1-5	TGTGCCAGCAGTTTCAACTACAGGGATCAGCCCCAGCATTTT	CASSFNYRDQPQHF
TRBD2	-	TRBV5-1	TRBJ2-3	TGCGCCAGCAGGTTTAGCGGGACCTCCGGGACAGATACGCAGTATTTT	CASRFSGTSGTDTQYF
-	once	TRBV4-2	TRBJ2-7	TGTGCCAGCAGCCAAGGGGGGGCTAGCGGTGCCTACGAGCAGTACTTC	CASSQGGASGAYEQYF
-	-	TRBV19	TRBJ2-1	TGTGCCAGTAGTATAGTGGCGGGGAATGAGCAGTTCTTC	CASSIVAGNEQFF
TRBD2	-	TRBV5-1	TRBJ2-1	TGCGCCAGCGGGCCAGGACTAGCGGGAGTAGGAAGCTCCTACAATGAGCAGTTCTTC	CASGPGLAGVGSSYNEQFF
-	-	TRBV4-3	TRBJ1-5	TGCGCCAGCAGCCAAGATCCCACTCAGCCCCAGCATTTT	CASSQDPTQPQHF
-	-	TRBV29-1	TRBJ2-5	TGCAGCGTTGTTAGTGTGGGGATTAAAGAGACCCAGTACTTC	CSVVSVGIKETQYF
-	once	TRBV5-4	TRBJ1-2	TGTGCCAGCAGCTCCGACAGTTATGGCTACACCTTC	CASSSDSYGYTF
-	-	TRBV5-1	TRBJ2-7	TGCGCCAGCAGCCTAGTGGGGGGCCGGGGGTCCTACGAGCAGTACTTC	CASSLVGGRGSYEQYF